The source of this T cell receptor beta chain is a study of blood T cell repertoires in COVID-19. As for the study in general: The United States, Italy and Spain supplied acute and convalescent COVID-19 samples.

This clone was recorded only once. The V end was cut by 2 bases, the J end by 6 bases, with 8 bases between. The length of the CDR3 is 13 residues. Per the original methods: Amplifying reference gene primers gave estimates of nucleated cell counts. Sequencing used immunoSEQ multiplex PCR; TCRdb keeps in-frame clones, though not all of them. The DNA gave D and trimming, while V, J and clone size come from that table. The table includes 55,000 to 70,000 clones, around 90% detected once. This chain links TRBV12-3 or TRBV12-4 with TRBJ1-5; D gene uncertain. The sequenced material came from peripheral blood. The sequence was collected from a man aged 70 or older with acute or convalescent COVID-19. The CDR3 DNA sequence: TGTGCCAGCAGTTTATTGCTAAGTCAGCCCCAGCATTTT. It translates to CASSLLLSQPQHF.